This entry lists 10 T cell receptor beta chains sequenced from one sample in a study of neurological immune-mediated disorders. TCRdb ran MiXCR on the 5' RACE reads and lists one entry per CDR3 protein. The table lists approximately 48,000 distinct CDR3 sequences, around 10% of them singletons, with about 5.2% in the top ten. The sequenced sample consisted of PBMCs. The origin of the receptors is a man in his 70s with HTLV-1-associated myelopathy (HAM/TSP).

This clonotype came up a few times. This rearrangement joins TRBV25-1 to TRBJ1-1; unclear D gene. V was shortened by 11 bases and J by 5 bases, with 12 bases between the two germline ends. From germline, CDR1 is MGHDK and CDR2 SYGVNS. This CDR3 region has 11 residues. The CDR3: CAVLRGTEAFF. The CDR3 bases are TGTGCCGTTCTACGAGGAACTGAAGCTTTCTTT.

At least ten counts were recorded for this clonotype. V gene TRBV20-1 combines with J gene TRBJ2-1, with D maybe TRBD1 (6 bases). Per germline, CDR1 DFQATT and CDR2 SNEGSKA (reference sequence). The CDR3 has 14 residues. Trimming pared 3 bases from V and 2 bases from J, leaving 11 bases between. CDR3 bases: TGCAGTGCTAGGGGGGCGAGGACCTACAATGAGCAGTTCTTC. Its protein is CSARGARTYNEQFF.

This clonotype was recorded many times. This rearrangement joins TRBV20-1 to TRBJ1-5, with D perhaps matching TRBD1 (5 bases). With 0 bases removed from V and 4 bases from J, the gap between germline ends came to 13 bases. The length of the CDR3 is 15 residues. Germline-derived CDR1 and CDR2 are DFQATT and SNEGSKA (reference sequence). The CDR3 loop reads CSARDPATVNQPQHF. CDR3 in DNA: TGCAGTGCTAGAGATCCAGCGACAGTTAATCAGCCCCAGCATTTT.

This clonotype was picked up many times. V gene TRBV20-1 combines with J gene TRBJ1-2, with TRBD1 identical over 9 bases. Germline lookup yields CDR1 DFQATT and CDR2 SNEGSKA (reference sequence). This CDR3 region has 12 residues. Germline trimming cut 6 bases from V and 9 bases from J; bases unmatched to any gene: 8. The CDR3 loop is CSARWTGESYTF. CDR3 bases: TGCAGTGCCAGATGGACAGGGGAAAGCTACACCTTC.

This clonotype has a count of ten or more. J is TRBJ1-2 and V is TRBV4-3; D not resolved. V lost 1 base to trimming and J lost 5 bases, with 17 bases between them. CDR3 length: 16 amino acids. From germline, CDR1 is LGHNA and CDR2 YSLEER. CDR3 residues: CASSQGILQLRYGYTF. The DNA for the CDR3 is TGCGCCAGCAGCCAAGGAATCTTACAGTTGCGATATGGCTACACCTTC.

V and J are TRBV28 and TRBJ2-5, with 7 bases that match TRBD1. Unmatched junction bases numbered 5, after V lost 3 bases and J lost 4 bases. The CDR3 is 14 residues long. CDR1 is MDHEN and CDR2 is SYDVKM in the germline V gene. In DNA form, the CDR3 reads TGTGCCAGCAGTTTCTTAGGGGGCGGAGAGACCCAGTACTTC. It specifies CASSFLGGGETQYF.

This clonotype was seen repeatedly, ten times or more. This sequence joins TRBV20-1 and TRBJ2-1, with 8 bases that match TRBD2. The CDR3 has 14 amino acids. With 0 bases clipped from V and 8 bases from J, the junction kept 6 bases outside the gene matches. CDR1 is DFQATT and CDR2 is SNEGSKA in the germline V gene (reference sequence). The CDR3 reads CSARDLGGGDEQFF. The CDR3 DNA reads TGCAGTGCTAGAGATCTCGGGGGGGGCGATGAGCAGTTCTTC.

This clonotype was picked up many times. The rearrangement uses TRBV29-1 and TRBJ2-3, with D perhaps matching TRBD2 (6 bases). CDR1 is SQVTM, CDR2 ANQGSEA, per germline. V was clipped by 7 bases and J by 9 bases, with 17 bases between them. The CDR3 sequence is 12 residues long. CDR3 amino acids: CSAGGVGLTQYF. The DNA for the CDR3 is TGCAGCGCTGGAGGCGTGGGACTCACGCAGTATTTT.

This clonotype was detected many times. The V and J genes are TRBV27 and TRBJ2-7; TRBD1 matches 7 bases. CDR1 is MNHEY and CDR2 is SMNVEV in the germline V gene (reference sequence). V trimming: 6 bases; J trimming: 2 bases; junction bases outside the gene matches: 10. The CDR3 totals 15 residues. The CDR3 region is CASRRGGPSPYEQYF. The CDR3 DNA reads as TGTGCCAGCAGGCGAGGGGGCCCTTCCCCCTACGAGCAGTACTTC.

This clonotype was recorded at least ten times. V is TRBV12-3 or TRBV12-4 and J is TRBJ2-3; D is possibly TRBD1 or TRBD2 (5 bases each). The V gene lost 3 bases and the J gene lost 8 bases, with 15 bases spanning the gap. The CDR3 extends over 14 amino acids. CDR3 sequence reads: CASSFSGAAGTQYF. The CDR3 coding sequence is TGTGCCAGCAGTTTTTCCGGGGCCGCTGGTACGCAGTATTTT.